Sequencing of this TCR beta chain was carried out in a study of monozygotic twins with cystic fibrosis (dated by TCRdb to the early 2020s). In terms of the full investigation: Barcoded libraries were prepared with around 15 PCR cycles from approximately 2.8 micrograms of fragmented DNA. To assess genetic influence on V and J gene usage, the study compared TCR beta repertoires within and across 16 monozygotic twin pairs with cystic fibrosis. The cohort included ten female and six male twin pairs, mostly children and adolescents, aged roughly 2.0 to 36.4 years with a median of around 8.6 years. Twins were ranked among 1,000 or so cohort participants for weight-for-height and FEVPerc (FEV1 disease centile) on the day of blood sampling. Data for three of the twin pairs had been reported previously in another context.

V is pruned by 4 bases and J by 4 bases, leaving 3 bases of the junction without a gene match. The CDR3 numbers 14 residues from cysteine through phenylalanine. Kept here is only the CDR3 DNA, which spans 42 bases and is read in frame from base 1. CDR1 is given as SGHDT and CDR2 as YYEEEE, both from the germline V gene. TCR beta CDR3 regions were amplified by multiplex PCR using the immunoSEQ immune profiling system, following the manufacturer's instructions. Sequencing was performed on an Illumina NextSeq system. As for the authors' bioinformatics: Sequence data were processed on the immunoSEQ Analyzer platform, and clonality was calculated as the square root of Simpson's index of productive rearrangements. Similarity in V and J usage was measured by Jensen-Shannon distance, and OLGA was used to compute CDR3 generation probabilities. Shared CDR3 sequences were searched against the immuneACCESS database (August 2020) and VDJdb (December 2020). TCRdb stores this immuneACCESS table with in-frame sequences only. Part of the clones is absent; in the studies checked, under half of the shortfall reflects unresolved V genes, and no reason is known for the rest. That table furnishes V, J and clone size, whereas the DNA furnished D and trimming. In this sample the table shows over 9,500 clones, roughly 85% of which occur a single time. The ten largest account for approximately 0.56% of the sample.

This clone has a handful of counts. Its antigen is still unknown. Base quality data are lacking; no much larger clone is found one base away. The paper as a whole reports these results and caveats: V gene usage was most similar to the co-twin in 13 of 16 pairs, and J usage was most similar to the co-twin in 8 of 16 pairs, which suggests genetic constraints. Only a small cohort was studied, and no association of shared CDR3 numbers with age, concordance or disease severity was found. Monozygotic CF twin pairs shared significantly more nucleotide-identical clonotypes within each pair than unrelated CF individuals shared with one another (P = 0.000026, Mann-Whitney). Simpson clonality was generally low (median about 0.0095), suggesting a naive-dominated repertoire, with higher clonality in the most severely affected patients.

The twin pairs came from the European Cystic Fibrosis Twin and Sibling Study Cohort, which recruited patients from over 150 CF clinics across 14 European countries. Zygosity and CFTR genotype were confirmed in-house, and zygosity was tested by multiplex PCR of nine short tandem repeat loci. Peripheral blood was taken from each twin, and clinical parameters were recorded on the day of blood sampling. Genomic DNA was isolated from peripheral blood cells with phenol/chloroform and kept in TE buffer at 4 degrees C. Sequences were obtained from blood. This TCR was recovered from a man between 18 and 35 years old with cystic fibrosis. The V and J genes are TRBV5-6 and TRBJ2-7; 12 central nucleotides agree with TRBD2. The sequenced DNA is TGTGCCAGCAGCGACGGACTAGCGGGGTACGAGCAGTACTTC. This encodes CASSDGLAGYEQYF.